This entry lists 7 T cell receptor beta chains sequenced from one sample in a study of T cells in Graves' hyperthyroidism and ophthalmopathy. Researchers amplified the TCR beta CDR3 regions from RNA transcripts. With the HTBI primer set, the TCR CDR3 went through a first round of RT-PCR. TCRdb independently ran MiXCR on the multiplex PCR reads; one entry per CDR3 protein. Found here are hundreds of thousands of distinct CDR3 sequences, around 15% of them singletons; the top ten hold 3% to 4.5%. Material: blood. The origin of the receptors is a woman aged 25 to 39 with Graves' hyperthyroidism.

This clonotype was seen at least ten times. The chain employs TRBV12-3 or TRBV12-4 and TRBJ1-3, with D unclear. V was trimmed by 6 bases and J by 0 bases, leaving 24 bases between them. The CDR3 runs 19 residues. CDR3 sequence: CASSLRAPSGTHSGNTIYF. CDR3 in DNA: TGTGCCAGCAGCTTAAGGGCGCCATCGGGAACTCACTCTGGAAACACCATATATTTT.

Only a few counts were recorded for this clonotype. The rearrangement joins TRBV20-1 to TRBJ1-2, with TRBD1 matching over 10 bases. The trim removed 0 bases at V and 2 bases at J, leaving 15 bases unmatched. Germline V gene data show CDR1 as DFQATT and CDR2 as SNEGSKA (reference sequence). The CDR3 covers 19 residues. Here the CDR3 DNA reads TGCAGTGCTAGAGATCGCGAAATTACGGGACAGGGGAACAACTATGGCTACACCTTC. It is translated as CSARDREITGQGNNYGYTF.

The genes are TRBV20-1 and TRBJ2-1; the D call may be TRBD1 or TRBD2 (5 bases each). V was trimmed by 0 bases and J by 7 bases, leaving 13 bases between them. Germline V lookup: CDR1 DFQATT, CDR2 SNEGSKA (reference sequence). CDR3 length: 14 residues. CDR3 DNA sequence: TGCAGTGCTAGAGAGGGGGAAAGGGAGAATGAGCAGTTCTTC. Translation: CSAREGERENEQFF.

This clonotype appeared a few times. The chain joins TRBV7-6 to TRBJ2-7; D is ambiguous. V was trimmed by 1 base and J by 5 bases, leaving 6 bases between them. Germline CDR1 is SGHVS and CDR2 is FNYEAQ. The CDR3 is 12 residues long. The CDR3 reads CASSLDHNEQYF. The CDR3 region has the DNA TGTGCCAGCAGCTTAGACCATAACGAGCAGTACTTC.

This clonotype has more than one count but fewer than ten. The V gene is TRBV6-2 or TRBV6-3, the J gene TRBJ1-1; 8 bases line up with TRBD1. CDR3 length: 16 residues. J gave up 3 bases and V 0 bases, and 6 bases lay outside the gene matches. Germline V lookup: CDR1 MNHEY, CDR2 SVGEGT. The CDR3 bases are TGTGCCAGCAGTTACTCGGCCAGGGGGCGTGACACTGAAGCTTTCTTT. It specifies CASSYSARGRDTEAFF.

This chain links TRBV10-3 with TRBJ1-1; no reliable D call. V lost 3 bases to trimming and J lost 3 bases, with 14 bases between them. Germline lookup yields CDR1 ENHRY and CDR2 SYGVKD. CDR3 length: 15 amino acids. The CDR3 protein is CAISDLGRRDTEAFF. The DNA of the CDR3 is TGTGCCATCAGTGACCTAGGACGCCGGGACACTGAAGCTTTCTTT.

This clonotype showed up many times. The rearrangement uses TRBV7-2 and TRBJ2-7; 14 nucleotides line up with TRBD2. The CDR3 is made up of 15 amino acids. After removal of 0 bases from V and 5 bases from J, the junction contained 0 bases not matched to a gene. Germline CDR1 reads SGHTA; CDR2 reads FQGNSA. The CDR3 sequence: CASSLAGLAGDEQYF. The CDR3 DNA sequence: TGTGCCAGCAGCTTAGCGGGACTAGCGGGAGACGAGCAGTACTTC.